The present entry profiles one T cell receptor (beta chain) with its context. This specimen comes from a study of pediatric ulcerative colitis. No immunosuppressive drugs were given to ulcerative colitis patients before diagnostic colonoscopy. The assay was run at survey level. Clones were read by immunoSEQ multiplex PCR, and TCRdb kept only the in-frame ones, dropping some. The table includes 30,000 or so clones, around 82% detected once. Trimming took off 5 bases at V and 3 bases at J, with 17 bases between the two ends. The CDR3 extends over 15 amino acids. CDR1 LNHDA and CDR2 SQIVND come from the germline V gene (reference sequence).

This receptor was obtained from a boy between 10 and 17 years old with severe ulcerative colitis. Sequencing was done on a sample of blood. This chain links TRBV19 with TRBJ2-7; D is unclear. CDR3 protein: CASSPDLSRSYEQYF. DNA for the CDR3: TGTGCCAGTAGTCCGGACCTAAGCCGCAGCTACGAGCAGTACTTC.